The 22 T cell receptor beta chains reported below all come from one sample, sequenced in a study of blood T cells in healthy people across ages (dated by TCRdb to 2013 to 2016). The library was generated by 5' RACE. Reads for this sample came from an Illumina HiSeq 2500. A second PCR of roughly 6 to 12 cycles was performed with a sample-barcoded 5' primer and a J-beta primer mix. TCRdb reprocessing: public reads trimmed at Q25 with fastp, clones called with MiXCR, in-frame beta chains kept. Identical CDR3 proteins give one entry, which carries the most common genes and DNA. The sample data list over 950,000 distinct CDR3 sequences, and about 53% of these were observed just once. The ten most abundant clones make up about a fifth of the sample. Specimen: blood. These receptors originate from an older woman in good health.

This clonotype was observed a handful of times. The chain is built from TRBV7-2 and TRBJ2-5, with D unresolved. V was cut by 6 bases and J by 11 bases, with 19 bases left in between. This CDR3 is built from 13 residues. Germline CDR1 and CDR2: SGHTA and FQGNSA. CDR3 sequence: CASSREVGREQYF. CDR3 DNA: TGTGCCAGCAGTCGAGAGGTGGGTCGTGAGCAGTACTTC.

The chain links TRBV28 to TRBJ2-4, with D possibly matching TRBD2 (6 bases). Trimming shortened V by 5 bases and J by 0 bases, and 11 bases separated the two germline ends. This CDR3 has 15 residues. The germline V gene encodes CDR1 MDHEN and CDR2 SYDVKM. CDR3 in amino acids: CASSGTGVAKNIQYF. CDR3 in DNA: TGTGCCAGCAGTGGAACGGGGGTAGCCAAAAACATTCAGTACTTC.

The chain combines TRBV29-1 with TRBJ2-2; D gene unclear. CDR1 SQVTM and CDR2 ANQGSEA come from the germline V gene. The CDR3 extends over 11 amino acids. Trimming pared 5 bases from V and 3 bases from J, leaving 4 bases between. CDR3 in amino acids: CSVRDTGELFF. The CDR3 DNA sequence: TGCAGCGTTAGGGACACCGGGGAGCTGTTTTTT.

This clonotype was found once. V is TRBV6-5 and J is TRBJ1-2, with 10 bases that match TRBD1. This CDR3 contains 14 residues. With V trimmed by 9 bases and J by 4 bases, 8 bases remained unmatched. Germline V gene lookup returns CDR1 MNHEY and CDR2 SVGAGI. This chain's CDR3 is CASIARDRGYGYTF. Here the CDR3 DNA reads TGTGCCAGTATAGCCCGGGACAGGGGCTATGGCTACACCTTC.

This chain joins TRBV7-9 and TRBJ1-1, with D unclear. Trimming cost V 4 bases and J 4 bases, with 19 bases left between them. The CDR3 has 16 residues. Germline CDR1 SEHNR, CDR2 FQNEAQ (reference sequence). The CDR3 reads CASSSQTSYQPTEAFF. The CDR3, as DNA: TGTGCCAGCAGCTCTCAGACATCTTACCAACCCACTGAAGCTTTCTTT.

This sequence joins TRBV20-1 and TRBJ2-5; D unclear. The end of the DNA is better explained by TRBJ2-7, so the J call may be wrong. CDR3 length equals 11 residues. Germline loops: CDR1 DFQATT, CDR2 SNEGSKA (reference sequence). The CDR3 sequence: CSATELCEQYF. The CDR3 nucleotides read TGCAGTGCTACCGAGCTATGCGAGCAGTACTTC.

A few counts support this clonotype. The chain links TRBV29-1 to TRBJ2-5; 9 bases are a match to TRBD1. Germline values: CDR1 SQVTM, CDR2 ANQGSEA. V was clipped by 4 bases and J by 5 bases; unmatched bases: 5. This CDR3 contains 13 residues. The CDR3 DNA reads TGCAGCGTTGTACAGGGGGCAACGGAGACCCAGTACTTC. Translated, it gives CSVVQGATETQYF.

The genes are TRBV6-5 and TRBJ1-2; 7 bases are a match to TRBD1. V shed 2 bases, J shed 1 base, and the junction held 1 base outside the gene matches. This CDR3 spans 14 amino acids. Germline V gives CDR1 MNHEY, CDR2 SVGAGI. CDR3 bases: TGTGCCAGCAGTTACGACAGGGATAACTATGGCTACACCTTC. It encodes CASSYDRDNYGYTF.

The J gene is TRBJ1-4, the V gene TRBV4-2; tentative D call: TRBD1 (5 bases). This CDR3 is 17 amino acids long. The V gene lost 0 bases and the J gene lost 7 bases, with 18 bases spanning the gap. The germline V gene encodes CDR1 LGHNA and CDR2 YNFKEQ. The CDR3 protein is CASSQEPPQGRGEKLFF. The CDR3, as DNA: TGTGCCAGCAGCCAAGAACCTCCCCAGGGAAGGGGTGAAAAACTGTTTTTT.

This clonotype was detected only a few times. CDR3 in amino acids: CASTLRGGLDHEQYF. The CDR3 DNA reads as TGTGCCAGCACCTTAAGGGGGGGGCTTGACCACGAGCAGTACTTC. V is TRBV27 and J is TRBJ2-7; D possibly corresponds to TRBD2 (7 bases). The germline V and J ends were trimmed by 7 bases and 5 bases, with 21 bases remaining between them. Germline lookup yields CDR1 MNHEY and CDR2 SMNVEV (reference sequence). The CDR3 consists of 15 residues.

The CDR3, as DNA: TGTGCCAGCCGAGCCGACAGGGGGCTGAACACTGAAGCTTTCTTT. As protein: CASRADRGLNTEAFF. The chain employs TRBV6-5 and TRBJ1-1; 10 nucleotides line up with TRBD1. CDR1 and CDR2 (germline): MNHEY, SVGAGI. This CDR3 comprises 15 residues. After removal of 8 bases from V and 0 bases from J, the junction contained 6 bases not matched to a gene.

This clonotype was seen a handful of times. The V and J genes are TRBV30 and TRBJ1-2; D is unclear. With 3 bases removed from V and 7 bases from J, the gap between germline ends came to 21 bases. Germline V gene data show CDR1 as GTSNPN and CDR2 as SVGIG (reference sequence). This CDR3 spans 15 amino acids. The CDR3 region is CAWSPKNVRRGGYTF. CDR3 bases: TGTGCCTGGAGCCCAAAGAACGTACGTCGGGGTGGCTACACCTTC.

This clonotype was counted only a few times. The V gene is TRBV27, the J gene TRBJ2-3; 7 nucleotides match TRBD1. The length of the CDR3 is 17 residues. V was pared by 5 bases and J by 0 bases, with 11 bases of the junction left unmatched. Germline V CDR1 and CDR2: MNHEY, SMNVEV (reference sequence). CDR3 nucleotides: TGTGCCAGCAGTCCACACCTGACAGGGAGTAGCACAGATACGCAGTATTTT. It yields the protein CASSPHLTGSSTDTQYF.

This clonotype was recorded once. The rearrangement uses TRBV6-5 and TRBJ2-6, with D unresolved. Trimming shortened V by 6 bases and J by 0 bases, and 9 bases separated the two germline ends. Per germline, CDR1 MNHEY and CDR2 SVGAGI. The CDR3 runs to 15 residues. CDR3 region: CASRPLSSGANVLTF. Written as DNA, the CDR3 is TGTGCCAGCAGACCTTTAAGCTCTGGGGCCAACGTCCTGACTTTC.

This clonotype was seen a handful of times. This chain connects TRBV28 to TRBJ1-1; D not resolved. V lost 10 bases to trimming and J lost 5 bases, with 17 bases between them. CDR3 size: 13 residues. Germline loops: CDR1 MDHEN, CDR2 SYDVKM. In DNA, the CDR3 is TGTGCCACCTGGATAGGTCAAGCGACTGAAGCTTTCTTT. Its protein product is CATWIGQATEAFF.

Of note for this clonotype: One end of the junction is discordant with germline, which a read error may explain. The chain links TRBV6-2 or TRBV6-3 to TRBJ2-1, with D possibly matching TRBD2 (5 bases). Germline V lookup: CDR1 MNHEY, CDR2 SVGEGT. The CDR3 contains 12 residues. The DNA of the CDR3 is TGCGCCAGCAATATAGGGAGCAATGAGCAGTTCTTC. This encodes CASNIGSNEQFF.

This chain uses TRBV12-3 or TRBV12-4 with TRBJ1-2, with D possibly matching TRBD1 (6 bases). V lost 2 bases and J 8 bases, leaving 15 bases between the germline ends. The CDR3 has 14 residues. The CDR3 nucleotides are TGTGCCAGCAGTTTAACCCGACAGGAGGAGGGCTACACCTTC. This sequence encodes CASSLTRQEEGYTF.

This clonotype was observed a handful of times. This chain connects TRBV28 to TRBJ2-7, with 10 bases that match TRBD1. V trimming: 6 bases; J trimming: 2 bases; junction bases outside the gene matches: 10. This CDR3 spans 16 amino acids. Germline loops: CDR1 MDHEN, CDR2 SYDVKM. The CDR3 DNA is TGTGCCAGCAGCCCATTCCCCGGGACAGGGGCCTACGAGCAGTACTTC. It specifies CASSPFPGTGAYEQYF.

The chain carries TRBV7-3 and TRBJ1-5; TRBD1 is a possible D gene (5 bases). Germline lookup yields CDR1 SGHTA and CDR2 FQGTGA. V was shortened by 5 bases and J by 3 bases, with 14 bases between the two germline ends. The CDR3 runs to 15 residues. CDR3 in DNA: TGTGCCAGCAGCGACGACGGGACCCACAATCAGCCCCAGCATTTT. Translation: CASSDDGTHNQPQHF.

This clonotype has more than one count but fewer than ten. DNA for the CDR3: TGTGCCATCAGTGACTTGCGGGGCACAGATACGCAGTATTTT. Translation gives CAISDLRGTDTQYF. This rearrangement joins TRBV10-3 to TRBJ2-3; D perhaps matches TRBD2 (5 bases). V was shortened by 3 bases and J by 1 base, with 8 bases between the two germline ends. The CDR3 is made up of 14 amino acids. Germline lookup yields CDR1 ENHRY and CDR2 SYGVKD.

This clonotype was picked up a small number of times. V is TRBV5-5 and J is TRBJ2-4; TRBD1 matches at 9 bases. Near its end, the DNA agrees better with TRBJ2-7, so the J call may be wrong. Germline CDR1 reads SGHKS; CDR2 reads YYEKEE (reference sequence). The CDR3 extends over 14 amino acids. The CDR3 is CASSFGTGFYEQYF. The CDR3 DNA sequence: TGTGCCAGCAGCTTCGGGACAGGGTTTTACGAGCAGTACTTC.

The chain carries TRBV3-1 and TRBJ1-2; no firm D call. From germline, CDR1 is LGHDT and CDR2 YNNKEL (reference sequence). There are 13 residues in the CDR3. Trimming shortened V by 3 bases and J by 4 bases, and 9 bases separated the two germline ends. CDR3 coding DNA: TGTGCCAGCAGCCAGGGTTCGGCCTATGGCTACACCTTC. This sequence encodes CASSQGSAYGYTF.